This TCR beta chain appears in the sequencing data of a study of graft-versus-host responses after intestinal transplantation. Study summary: Induction using anti-thymocyte globulin, followed by tacrolimus and steroids for two to three years, was given to all recipients. Whole-study results and caveats: Circulating GvH clones peaking coincided with falling HvG clones soon after transplant. Recipient marrow harbored GvH clones, some of which surfaced first in ileum or blood. Clonal ratios of graft-versus-host to host-versus-graft in allografts were high for patients exhibiting graft-donor T cell macrochimerism.

Germline assignment: CDR1 MDHEN and CDR2 SYDVKM. V shed 3 bases and J shed 6 bases, with 12 bases lying between them. The CDR3 extends over 13 amino acids. The repertoire was sequenced with immunoSEQ multiplex PCR; TCRdb's copy has only in-frame clones and lacks some. This sample has about 120,000 clones, with about 93% found just once. This clone was seen just once. What it recognizes is unknown. Material: unstimulated CD8+ T cells sorted from spleen or lymph node cells, obtained before intestinal transplant. The V and J genes are TRBV28 and TRBJ2-7; weak D call: TRBD1 (5 bases). This receptor was obtained from a human donor who received an intestinal transplant. The CDR3 loop reads CASSLVQGSEQYF. The DNA of the CDR3 is TGTGCCAGCAGTTTGGTCCAGGGTAGCGAGCAGTACTTC.